This T cell receptor (beta chain) is from a study of CD8 T cells in Susac syndrome (dated by TCRdb to between 2018 and 2020). A note on the overall study: Of the Susac syndrome patients who were sequenced, fewer than 10 were in clinical remission while about six had clinically active disease. The study compared CD8+ T cell repertoire clonality among 12 healthy donors, roughly 14 Susac syndrome patients and 15 multiple sclerosis patients. Repertoire sequencing was used to test whether CD8+ T cell activation and differentiation in Susac syndrome was antigen driven. At blood withdrawal, Susac syndrome patients were therapy-naive, treated with corticosteroids (with IVIg additionally given to some), or treated with IVIg alone.

The germline V gene yields SGHVS for CDR1 and FQNEAQ for CDR2. The CDR3 numbers 15 residues from cysteine through phenylalanine. Only the CDR3 part of the read is kept: 45 bases, read in frame from the first base. V and J are truncated by 1 base and 9 bases respectively, leaving an intervening sequence of 13 bases. High-throughput TCR beta sequencing profiled peripheral blood CD8+ and CD4+ T cells from healthy donors, Susac syndrome patients and multiple sclerosis patients. The Susac syndrome patients fulfilled recently defined diagnostic criteria for either definite or probable disease. Bulk CD8+ and CD4+ T cells were purified by magnetic negative isolation, while CD8+ TEMRA cells were enriched using FACS. Blood was drawn into EDTA tubes, processed within 24 hours, and PBMCs were isolated by density gradient centrifugation. PBMCs intended for TCR sequencing were cryopreserved in liquid nitrogen and thawed later in a water bath at 37 degrees C. The sorted or isolated CD4+, CD8+ and CD8+ TEMRA cells had a purity of 90% or higher.

What the work shows at the level of the full study, not this receptor alone: The number of individuals in the TCR sequencing and HLA analysis was acknowledged as relatively small. Around 15 Susac-specific public clones were identified in the total CD8+ repertoire, and roughly five Susac-specific public clones were identified in the CD8+ TEMRA repertoire. Clonal expansion was seen in Susac syndrome CD8+ repertoires, peaking in CD8+ TEMRA cells and being greater in clinically active patients than in remitting ones.

RNA was extracted using the RNeasy kit, and about 0.45 to 1 ug of the RNA was reverse transcribed with random hexamers. The immunoSEQ multiplex PCR assay, covering 54 Vbeta and 13 Jbeta segments, was used to amplify TCR beta CDR3 regions. PCR amplification bias was corrected by using a synthetic template baseline for primer optimization and computational correction. The original methods were these. Reads were annotated to V, D and J genes according to IMGT and were analyzed with immunoSEQ Analyzer, with only productive sequences retained. Clonality was computed as one minus Shannon entropy normalized by log2 of the number of productive unique sequences. For each patient and control, public and private clones were evaluated within the 100 most prevalent clones. A clone was defined as Susac-specific if it was absent from the healthy and MS cohorts, from roughly 980 published viral clones and from other ImmuneACCESS disease sequences. TCRdb reprocessing: public reads trimmed at Q25 with fastp, clones called with MiXCR, in-frame beta chains kept. Each CDR3 protein appears once, grouped with its most common genes and DNA. None of the V and J calls come from the authors' own analysis; TCRdb made them. The sample table shows 50,000 to 55,000 distinct CDR3 sequences, and approximately 95% are seen once. 0.75% of the sample lies in the top ten.

Turning to this clonotype: Its antigen remains undetermined. No quality values exist for individual bases; no much larger clone is one base distant.

The rearrangement combines TRBV7-8 with TRBJ1-6; a weak D assignment points to TRBD1 (5 bases agree). The receptor comes from a human donor with Susac syndrome. Material for sequencing was CD8+ T cells from PBMCs. The sequenced DNA is TGTGCCAGCAGCTTAGGGGGCGGGGACGGTTCACCCCTCCACTTT. This codes for CASSLGGGDGSPLHF.